This paragraph reports one TCR beta chain. Its antigen is not identified. The data are from a study of cytomegalovirus exposure and HLA in healthy donors. Study information: A prior analysis found more than 90 million unique TCR beta sequences from 170 million or so T cells.

The PCR made use of 60 Vbeta and 13 Jbeta primers. Only in-frame clones appear in the TCRdb table, and some are missing; sequencing was by immunoSEQ multiplex PCR. The repertoire includes about 130,000 clones, around 73% of them detected once, and 1.3% to 1.5% sits in the top ten. The germline V and J ends were trimmed by 1 base and 5 bases, with 12 bases remaining between them. CDR3 size: 15 residues. In germline, CDR1 is LNHNV, CDR2 YYDKDF (reference sequence). Broader study findings: The investigators catalogued 150 to 200 TCR beta chains as cytomegalovirus-associated. Reported results showed that the classifier diagnosed cytomegalovirus status with high specificity and sensitivity. TCR beta chains associated with HLA were, in a later analysis, more clonally expanded than equally common others.

Source material: PBMCs. The clonotype was recovered from a female donor in good health and CMV-seronegative. The chain links TRBV15 to TRBJ1-5; perhaps TRBD1 as D (6 bases). The chain's CDR3 is CATSRVYQGHQPQHF. The CDR3 DNA reads TGTGCCACCAGCAGAGTTTACCAGGGGCATCAGCCCCAGCATTTT.